A single sample is the source of the 31 T cell receptor beta chains below, sequenced in a study of beta chain features in type 1 diabetes. General study findings and limits: Type 1 diabetes patients had moderately but significantly shorter TCRB CDR3s in all four CD4+ subsets.

Antigens of these TCRs are unknown. What was sequenced were expressed TCRB transcripts, since all of the isolated RNA had been reverse transcribed. Assay used: immunoSEQ multiplex PCR; TCRdb lists only in-frame clones, some missing. The table has some 350,000 clones, about 10% seen once. Sequenced sample: central memory CD4+ T cells from blood. The receptors here all came from a man aged 30-40 years with type 1 diabetes.

The CDR3 loop is CASSPWQSQETQYF. CDR3 bases: TGTGCCAGCAGCCCTTGGCAGAGCCAAGAGACCCAGTACTTC. The gene calls are TRBV7-9 and TRBJ2-5; D not certain. Germline lookup yields CDR1 SEHNR and CDR2 FQNEAQ (reference sequence). The V end lost 5 bases, the J end lost 1 base, and 11 bases lay between the germline ends. The length of the CDR3 is 14 residues. The whole variable domain, remainder taken from reference TRBV7-9 and TRBJ2-5, is DTGVSQNPRHKITKRGQNVTFRCDPISEHNRLYWYRQTLGQGPEFLTYFQNEAQLEKSRLLSDRFSAERPKGSFSTLEIQRTEQGDSAMYLCASSPWQSQETQYFGPGTRLLVL.

This clone was counted a few times. The rearrangement links TRBV7-2 to TRBJ1-2, with TRBD1 as a possible D gene (5 bases). The germline gives CDR1 SGHTA, CDR2 FQGNSA. Trimming left V 1 base short and J 5 bases short, with 14 bases between. This CDR3 contains 15 residues. CDR3 region: CASSLDIQGKYGYTF. Written as DNA, the CDR3 is TGTGCCAGCAGCTTAGATATCCAGGGAAAATATGGCTACACCTTC.

As DNA, the CDR3 is TGTGCCAGCAGCCTTAGCGGGAGTGTGGGAGATACGCAGTATTTT. Translation: CASSLSGSVGDTQYF. The V call is TRBV11-3, the J call TRBJ2-3, with TRBD2 matching 9 bases. The CDR3 is 15 amino acids. Unmatched junction bases numbered 8, after V lost 5 bases and J lost 5 bases. Germline loops: CDR1 SGHNT, CDR2 YENEEA.

This clone was detected ten times or more. This chain joins TRBV28 and TRBJ2-1; tentative D call: TRBD1 (6 bases). Germline assignment: CDR1 MDHEN and CDR2 SYDVKM. Trimming stripped 8 bases from V and 10 bases from J, with 12 bases between. The CDR3 is 11 amino acids. CDR3: CASGDTGEQFF. Here the CDR3 DNA reads TGTGCCAGCGGTGACACAGGGGAGCAGTTCTTC.

There are many counts of this clone. The chain couples TRBV21-1 to TRBJ2-7; the table's TRBD1 call for D was not verified on the DNA. TRBV21-1 is assigned pseudogene status. The CDR3 sequence is 15 residues long. CDR3 nucleotide sequence: TGTGCCAGCAGCAGCGTAGGACAGTTCTCCTACGAGCAGTACTTC. Translating gives CASSSVGQFSYEQYF.

This clone turned up a few times. The rearrangement uses TRBV10-3 and TRBJ1-5; possible D gene TRBD1, 6 bases. The CDR3 totals 15 residues. V was shortened by 5 bases and J by 5 bases, with 16 bases between the two germline ends. Germline CDR1 and CDR2: ENHRY and SYGVKD. This chain's CDR3 is CAISLHGDIDQPQHF. The CDR3, as DNA: TGTGCCATCAGTCTGCACGGGGACATCGATCAGCCCCAGCATTTT.

The V call is TRBV28, the J call TRBJ1-2, with D unresolved. V was trimmed by 7 bases and J by 2 bases, leaving 20 bases between them. The germline gives CDR1 MDHEN, CDR2 SYDVKM. CDR3 length: 16 residues. CDR3 residues: CASTLLGGILNYGYTF. In nucleotides, the CDR3 is TGTGCCAGCACCCTCCTAGGTGGAATTTTAAACTATGGCTACACCTTC.

V is TRBV19 and J is TRBJ2-3; D ambiguous. The CDR3 spans 12 residues. Germline lookup yields CDR1 LNHDA and CDR2 SQIVND (reference sequence). Trimming took off 7 bases at V and 6 bases at J, with 11 bases between the two ends. The DNA for the CDR3 is TGTGCCAGTACCGGGCAGGCGGATACGCAGTATTTT. Its protein product is CASTGQADTQYF.

This clone was recorded at least ten times. The DNA of the CDR3 is TGCAGCGTTGCCCAGGGTTGGGGCAATCAGCCCCAGCATTTT. Its protein product is CSVAQGWGNQPQHF. This rearrangement joins TRBV29-1 to TRBJ1-5, with a possible D match to TRBD1 (5 bases). Deletions cut 4 bases from V and 2 bases from J, with 12 bases between. Germline loops: CDR1 SQVTM, CDR2 ANQGSEA. This CDR3 region has 14 residues.

In this sample, this clone turned up a few times. V is TRBV30 and J is TRBJ2-2; D ambiguous. The CDR3 has 12 amino acids. V shed 2 bases and J shed 8 bases, with 9 bases lying between them. CDR1 and CDR2 from the germline V gene are GTSNPN and SVGIG (reference sequence). CDR3 sequence (DNA): TGTGCCTGGAGTCAGACCCGGGGGGAGCTGTTTTTT. Translated: CAWSQTRGELFF.

The chain links TRBV9 to TRBJ2-1; D is unclear. This CDR3 spans 16 amino acids. V was clipped by 3 bases and J by 7 bases, with 20 bases between them. Germline CDR1 SGDLS, CDR2 YYNGEE. In DNA form, the CDR3 reads TGTGCCAGCAGCGAAGAGGCCGGAATTCTGGTAAATGAGCAGTTCTTC. This encodes CASSEEAGILVNEQFF.

This clone was observed a few times. V is TRBV19 and J is TRBJ1-4, with no clear D. Trimming left V 7 bases short and J 1 base short, with 13 bases between. The CDR3 is 15 amino acids. Per germline, CDR1 LNHDA and CDR2 SQIVND (reference sequence). CDR3 sequence (DNA): TGTGCCAGTACCGATCGTCGGTTAACTAATGAAAAACTGTTTTTT. It translates to CASTDRRLTNEKLFF.

The chain is built from TRBV6-4 and TRBJ2-7; 9 bases are shared with TRBD1. The CDR3 has 15 amino acids. With 6 bases clipped from V and 4 bases from J, the junction kept 10 bases outside the gene matches. The V gene's germline CDR1 is MRHNA and CDR2 SNTAGT. CDR3: CASRGSRDRAYEQYF. In DNA, the CDR3 is TGTGCCAGCAGGGGGAGCCGGGACAGGGCTTACGAGCAGTACTTC.

The rearrangement uses TRBV5-1 and TRBJ1-4, with 8 bases fitting TRBD1. Germline CDR1 and CDR2: SGHRS and YFSETQ. The CDR3 totals 15 residues. Germline trimming cut 6 bases from V and 0 bases from J; bases unmatched to any gene: 4. The CDR3 here is CASTSGQATNEKLFF. The CDR3 bases are TGCGCCAGCACATCGGGACAGGCAACTAATGAAAAACTGTTTTTT.

The rearrangement uses TRBV29-1 and TRBJ1-5; 12 positions match TRBD1. The junction had 9 bases not matched to a gene; V was cut back by 7 bases and J by 5 bases. Germline-derived CDR1 and CDR2 are SQVTM and ANQGSEA. This CDR3 has 15 residues. The CDR3 DNA reads TGCAGCGCCTCCGGGACAGGGGGCAGGGATCAGCCCCAGCATTTT. The encoded protein is CSASGTGGRDQPQHF.

This clone was seen ten or more times. V is TRBV19 and J is TRBJ2-1, with 8 bases that match TRBD2. The germline gives CDR1 LNHDA, CDR2 SQIVND (reference sequence). Germline trimming cut 6 bases from V and 13 bases from J; bases unmatched to any gene: 5. The CDR3 has 11 residues. The chain's CDR3 is CASSPGTSQFF. In DNA, the CDR3 is TGTGCCAGTAGCCCTGGGACTAGTCAGTTCTTC.

As regards this clone: With a much larger clone just one base away, this may be a read error. The V call is TRBV7-9, the J call TRBJ2-5; D not resolved. The CDR3 spans 13 residues. CDR1 is SEHNR and CDR2 is FQNEAQ in the germline V gene (reference sequence). The ends were cut back, 3 bases at V and 3 bases at J, with 8 bases in the middle. CDR3 protein: CASSFDREETQYF. The CDR3 DNA is TGTGCCAGCAGCTTTGATAGGGAAGAGACCCAGTACTTC.

This clone showed up just a few times. The chain joins TRBV7-2 to TRBJ1-2; the D is unclear. The CDR3 contains 14 residues. Germline V gene lookup returns CDR1 SGHTA and CDR2 FQGNSA. V lost 4 bases to trimming and J lost 7 bases, with 16 bases between them. CDR3 in DNA: TGTGCCAGCAGCTACTCGACATCGGAGTCTGGCTACACCTTC. Residues: CASSYSTSESGYTF.

The chain uses TRBV6-1 and TRBJ2-1; D is undetermined. The ends were cut back, 0 bases at V and 5 bases at J, with 8 bases in the middle. CDR1 MNHNS and CDR2 SASEGT come from the germline V gene. The CDR3 has 14 residues. The CDR3: CASSEAWENNEQFF. The CDR3 nucleotides read TGTGCCAGCAGTGAAGCTTGGGAAAACAATGAGCAGTTCTTC.

This clone has only a few counts. The rearrangement joins TRBV30 to TRBJ1-2; D is uncertain. Trimming stripped 2 bases from V and 0 bases from J, with 10 bases between. The germline CDR1 and CDR2 sequences are GTSNPN and SVGIG (reference sequence). CDR3 length equals 14 residues. DNA of the CDR3: TGTGCCTGGAGTTTAAGTCCCGCTAACTATGGCTACACCTTC. Amino acid sequence: CAWSLSPANYGYTF.

Details on this clone: Other nucleotide sequences in the sample specify the same CDR3. The rearrangement links TRBV9 to TRBJ2-3; unclear D gene. CDR1 is SGDLS, CDR2 YYNGEE, per germline. V lost 3 bases to trimming and J lost 3 bases, with 8 bases between them. The CDR3 length is 13 residues. The DNA for the CDR3 is TGTGCCAGCAGCGCTTCGTCTACAGATACGCAGTATTTT. Its protein product is CASSASSTDTQYF.

This clone turned up a few times. The V call is TRBV29-1, the J call TRBJ1-3, with 7 bases that match TRBD1. Losses at the gene ends were 6 bases for V and 2 bases for J; bases not matched to a gene: 4. The CDR3 loop spans 13 amino acids. From germline, CDR1 is SQVTM and CDR2 ANQGSEA. The CDR3 loop reads CSVQTGTGNTIYF. The CDR3 DNA sequence: TGCAGCGTGCAGACAGGGACTGGAAACACCATATATTTT.

This chain uses TRBV6-6 with TRBJ2-6; a weak D match, TRBD2 (5 bases). The CDR3 contains 15 residues. Germline V gene sequence: CDR1 MNHNY, CDR2 SVGAGI (reference sequence). Trimming took off 7 bases at V and 0 bases at J, with 10 bases between the two ends. CDR3 DNA: TGTGCCAGCACCGAACGGGGCTCTGGGGCCAACGTCCTGACTTTC. Amino acid sequence: CASTERGSGANVLTF.

This clone was observed a handful of times. This rearrangement joins TRBV18 to TRBJ2-5, with a possible D match to TRBD1 (6 bases). This CDR3 has 15 residues. The ends were cut back, 6 bases at V and 0 bases at J, with 14 bases in the middle. CDR1 is KGHSH and CDR2 is LQKENI in the germline V gene. The CDR3 spells CASSQTGTYQETQYF. The CDR3 coding sequence is TGTGCCAGCTCCCAAACAGGGACCTACCAAGAGACCCAGTACTTC. Full variable domain (outside the CDR3, taken from reference TRBV18 and TRBJ2-5): NAGVMQNPRHLVRRRGQEARLRCSPMKGHSHVYWYRQLPEEGLKFMVYLQKENIIDESGMPKERFSAEFPKEGPSILRIQQVVRGDSAAYFCASSQTGTYQETQYFGPGTRLLVL.

The chain couples TRBV28 to TRBJ1-1, with TRBD1 matching 11 bases. CDR1 MDHEN and CDR2 SYDVKM come from the germline V gene. Trimming removed 4 bases from V and 5 bases from J; junction bases left unmatched: 3. This CDR3 spans 14 amino acids. The CDR3 here is CASSYGDRGTEAFF. The CDR3, as DNA: TGTGCCAGCAGTTATGGGGACAGGGGGACTGAAGCTTTCTTT.

There are many counts of this clone. The chain uses TRBV9 and TRBJ1-2; D is possibly TRBD1 (5 bases). Germline V gene data show CDR1 as SGDLS and CDR2 as YYNGEE. The CDR3 totals 14 residues. Between the trimmed V and J ends, which lost 4 bases and 4 bases, there was a span of 14 bases. The CDR3: CASSPSLTAYGYTF. For the CDR3, the DNA is TGTGCCAGCAGCCCGTCCCTGACAGCCTATGGCTACACCTTC. Together with reference TRBV9 and TRBJ1-2, the CDR3 gives the full variable domain: DSGVTQTPKHLITATGQRVTLRCSPRSGDLSVYWYQQSLDQGLQFLIQYYNGEERAKGNILERFSAQQFPDLHSELNLSSLELGDSALYFCASSPSLTAYGYTFGSGTRLTVV.

This clone showed up just a few times. V and J are TRBV9 and TRBJ1-2; D is undetermined. Germline V gene data show CDR1 as SGDLS and CDR2 as YYNGEE. V shed 3 bases and J shed 3 bases, with 12 bases lying between them. This CDR3 region has 14 residues. CDR3 in amino acids: CASSAADSDYGYTF. CDR3 nucleotides: TGTGCCAGCAGCGCTGCCGATTCAGACTATGGCTACACCTTC.

This clone was observed a few times. J is TRBJ2-7 and V is TRBV5-1, with no clear D. Germline V gene data show CDR1 as SGHRS and CDR2 as YFSETQ. Trimming took 2 bases from V and 9 from J, leaving 15 bases between them. The CDR3 loop spans 13 amino acids. Here the CDR3 reads CASSLPDELGQYF. Written as DNA, the CDR3 is TGCGCCAGCAGCTTACCGGACGAGTTGGGGCAGTACTTC.

This clone was seen a few times. The chain joins TRBV14 to TRBJ2-3, with TRBD2 identical over 10 bases. CDR3 length: 16 amino acids. V lost 4 bases and J lost 8; bases outside the gene matches: 12. Germline-derived CDR1 and CDR2 are SGHDN and FVKESK. The CDR3 is CASSRTSGKPGGTQYF. In DNA form, the CDR3 reads TGTGCCAGCAGCCGGACTAGCGGAAAGCCGGGGGGTACGCAGTATTTT. The entire variable domain, with the rest obtained from reference TRBV14 and TRBJ2-3, is as follows: EAGVTQFPSHSVIEKGQTVTLRCDPISGHDNLYWYRRVMGKEIKFLLHFVKESKQDESGMPNNRFLAERTGGTYSTLKVQPAELEDSGVYFCASSRTSGKPGGTQYFGPGTRLTVL.

The chain joins TRBV27 to TRBJ1-4, with D unresolved. CDR1 is MNHEY, CDR2 SMNVEV, per germline (reference sequence). The CDR3 contains 14 residues. V was clipped by 6 bases and J by 2 bases, with 10 bases between them. DNA for the CDR3: TGTGCCAGCAGCGAGGGAGGGACTAATGAAAAACTGTTTTTT. This translates into CASSEGGTNEKLFF.

A few counts support this clone. A read error may account for a junction end that differs from germline. This chain uses TRBV15 with TRBJ2-1; D gene unclear. The CDR3 is 13 residues long. Germline V gives CDR1 LNHNV, CDR2 YYDKDF (reference sequence). DNA of the CDR3: TGTGCCACCAGCAGAGAAAGGTACAATGAGCGGTTCTTC. Translation gives CATSRERYNERFF.